This T cell receptor (beta chain) was identified in a study of T-cell reconstitution after alpha-beta-depleted transplantation in children. This clonotype occurred many times. Germline V gene sequence: CDR1 SQVTM, CDR2 ANQGSEA. Between the trimmed V and J ends, which lost 0 bases and 6 bases, there was a span of 11 bases. CDR3 length: 14 residues. TCRbeta library construction was performed incorporating unique molecular identifiers. MiXCR, run by TCRdb on the PCR reads, gives a single entry per CDR3 protein. The data contain some 640,000 distinct CDR3 sequences, roughly 15% of them singletons. Sequenced here: PBMCs from the stem cell graft donor, sampled from the stem cell graft. The gene calls are TRBV29-1 and TRBJ1-4; D gene ambiguous. The receptor was derived from a human donor who donated a stem cell graft to a child with acute myeloid leukemia. CDR3 amino acids: CSVEDRGLDEKLFF. CDR3 nucleotides: TGCAGCGTTGAAGATCGAGGGTTGGATGAAAAACTGTTTTTT.